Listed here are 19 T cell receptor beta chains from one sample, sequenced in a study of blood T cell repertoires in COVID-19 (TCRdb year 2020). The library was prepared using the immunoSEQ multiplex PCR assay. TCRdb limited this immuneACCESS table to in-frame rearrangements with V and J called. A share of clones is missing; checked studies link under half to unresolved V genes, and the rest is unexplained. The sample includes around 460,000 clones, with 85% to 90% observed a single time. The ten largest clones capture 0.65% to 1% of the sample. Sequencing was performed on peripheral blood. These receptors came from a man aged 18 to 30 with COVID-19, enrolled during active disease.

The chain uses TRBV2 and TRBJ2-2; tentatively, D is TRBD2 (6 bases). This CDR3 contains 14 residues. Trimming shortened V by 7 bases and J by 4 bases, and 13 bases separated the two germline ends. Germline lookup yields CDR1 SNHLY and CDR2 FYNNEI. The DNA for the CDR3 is TGTGCCAGCATAGGAGGGGTTCGCACCGGGGAGCTGTTTTTT. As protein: CASIGGVRTGELFF.

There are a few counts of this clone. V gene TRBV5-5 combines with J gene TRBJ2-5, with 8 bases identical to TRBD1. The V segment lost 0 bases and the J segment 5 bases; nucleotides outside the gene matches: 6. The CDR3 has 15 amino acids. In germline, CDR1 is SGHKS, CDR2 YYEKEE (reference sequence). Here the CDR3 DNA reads TGTGCCAGCAGCTTGGCGGACAGGGAGGCGGAGACCCAGTACTTC. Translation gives CASSLADREAETQYF. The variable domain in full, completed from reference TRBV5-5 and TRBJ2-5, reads DAGVTQSPTHLIKTRGQQVTLRCSPISGHKSVSWYQQVLGQGPQFIFQYYEKEERGRGNFPDRFSARQFPNYSSELNVNALLLGDSALYLCASSLADREAETQYFGPGTRLLVL.

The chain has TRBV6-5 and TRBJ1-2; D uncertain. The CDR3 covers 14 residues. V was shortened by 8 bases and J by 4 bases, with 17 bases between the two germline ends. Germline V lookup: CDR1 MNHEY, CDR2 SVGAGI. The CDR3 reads CASYERTPPYGYTF. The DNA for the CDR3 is TGTGCCAGCTACGAAAGGACTCCTCCCTATGGCTACACCTTC.

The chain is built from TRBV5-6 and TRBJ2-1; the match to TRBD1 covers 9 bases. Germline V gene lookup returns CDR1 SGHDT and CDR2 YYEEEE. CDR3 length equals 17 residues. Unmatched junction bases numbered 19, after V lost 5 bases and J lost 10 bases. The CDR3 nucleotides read TGTGCCAGCAGTCTCAACTTCCGGGACAGGGTCCTTTGGGAGCAGTTCTTC. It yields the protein CASSLNFRDRVLWEQFF.

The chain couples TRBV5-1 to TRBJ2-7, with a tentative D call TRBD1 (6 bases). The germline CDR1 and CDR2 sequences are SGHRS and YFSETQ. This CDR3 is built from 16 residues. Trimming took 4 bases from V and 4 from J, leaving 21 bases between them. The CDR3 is CASSAPVGQLSYEQYF. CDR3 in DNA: TGCGCCAGCAGCGCGCCGGTCGGACAGCTATCTTACGAGCAGTACTTC.

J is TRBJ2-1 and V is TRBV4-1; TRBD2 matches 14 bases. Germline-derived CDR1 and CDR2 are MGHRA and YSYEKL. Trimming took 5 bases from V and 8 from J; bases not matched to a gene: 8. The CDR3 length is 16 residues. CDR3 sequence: CASSVTGTSGSHEQFF. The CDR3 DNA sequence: TGCGCCAGCAGCGTGACCGGGACTAGCGGGAGCCATGAGCAGTTCTTC.

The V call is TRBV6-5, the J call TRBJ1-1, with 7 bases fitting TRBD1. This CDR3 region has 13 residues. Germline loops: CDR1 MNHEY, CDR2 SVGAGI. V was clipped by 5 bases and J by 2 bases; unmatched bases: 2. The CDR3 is CASSRQGNTEAFF. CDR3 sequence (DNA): TGTGCCAGCAGTAGACAGGGTAACACTGAAGCTTTCTTT.

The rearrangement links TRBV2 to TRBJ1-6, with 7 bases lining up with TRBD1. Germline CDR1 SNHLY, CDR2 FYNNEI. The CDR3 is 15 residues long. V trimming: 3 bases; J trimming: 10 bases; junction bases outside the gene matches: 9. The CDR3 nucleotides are TGTGCCAGCAGTGACCGACAGGGTAACGACTCACCCCTCCACTTT. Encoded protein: CASSDRQGNDSPLHF.

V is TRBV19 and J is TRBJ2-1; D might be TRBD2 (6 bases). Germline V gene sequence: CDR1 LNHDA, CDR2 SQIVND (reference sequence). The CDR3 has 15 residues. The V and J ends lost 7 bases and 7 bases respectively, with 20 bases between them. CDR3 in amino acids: CASTQRGAGRNEQFF. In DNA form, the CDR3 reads TGTGCCAGTACCCAACGTGGGGCGGGAAGAAATGAGCAGTTCTTC.

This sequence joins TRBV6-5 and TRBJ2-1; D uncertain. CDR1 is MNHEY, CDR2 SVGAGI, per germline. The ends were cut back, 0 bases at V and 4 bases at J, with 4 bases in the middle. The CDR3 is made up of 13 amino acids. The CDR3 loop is CASSYSRYNEQFF. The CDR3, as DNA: TGTGCCAGCAGTTACTCGCGGTACAATGAGCAGTTCTTC.

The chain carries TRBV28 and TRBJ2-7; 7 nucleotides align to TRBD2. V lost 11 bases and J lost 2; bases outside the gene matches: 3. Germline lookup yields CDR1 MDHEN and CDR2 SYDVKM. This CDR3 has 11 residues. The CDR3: CAWGGTYEQYF. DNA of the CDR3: TGTGCCTGGGGGGGGACCTACGAGCAGTACTTC.

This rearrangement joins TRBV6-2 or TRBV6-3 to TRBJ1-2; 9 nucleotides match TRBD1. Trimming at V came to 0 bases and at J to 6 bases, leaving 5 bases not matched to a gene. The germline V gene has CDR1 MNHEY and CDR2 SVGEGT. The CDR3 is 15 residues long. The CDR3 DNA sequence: TGTGCCAGCAGTTACTCCGGACAGGGGCTTGATGGCTACACCTTC. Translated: CASSYSGQGLDGYTF.

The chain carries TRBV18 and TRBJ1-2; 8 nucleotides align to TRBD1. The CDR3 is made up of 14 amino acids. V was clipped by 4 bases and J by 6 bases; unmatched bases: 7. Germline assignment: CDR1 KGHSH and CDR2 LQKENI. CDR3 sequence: CASSQGQGGDGYTF. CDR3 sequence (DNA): TGTGCCAGCTCACAAGGACAGGGTGGGGATGGCTACACCTTC.

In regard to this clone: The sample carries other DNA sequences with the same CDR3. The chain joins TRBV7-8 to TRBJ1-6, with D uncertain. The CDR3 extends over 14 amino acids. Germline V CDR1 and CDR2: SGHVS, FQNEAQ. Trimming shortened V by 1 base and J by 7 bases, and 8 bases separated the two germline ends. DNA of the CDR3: TGTGCCAGCAGCTTAGGCCAGTTAAATTCACCCCTCCACTTT. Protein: CASSLGQLNSPLHF. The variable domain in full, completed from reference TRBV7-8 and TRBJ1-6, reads GAGVSQSPRYKVAKRGQDVALRCDPISGHVSLFWYQQALGQGPEFLTYFQNEAQLDKSGLPSDRFFAERPEGSVSTLKIQRTQQEDSAVYLCASSLGQLNSPLHFGNGTRLTVT.

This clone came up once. The DNA of the CDR3 is TGTGCCAGCGGATGGGGGGGCTCCTACAATGAGCAGTTCTTC. This encodes CASGWGGSYNEQFF. The chain carries TRBV2 and TRBJ2-1; 7 nucleotides match TRBD2. Germline V gives CDR1 SNHLY, CDR2 FYNNEI. The ends lost 8 bases at V and 0 bases at J; junction bases unmatched: 4. This CDR3 contains 14 residues. The whole variable domain, remainder taken from reference TRBV2 and TRBJ2-1, is EPEVTQTPSHQVTQMGQEVILRCVPISNHLYFYWYRQILGQKVEFLVSFYNNEISEKSEIFDDQFSVERPDGSNFTLKIRSTKLEDSAMYFCASGWGGSYNEQFFGPGTRLTVL.

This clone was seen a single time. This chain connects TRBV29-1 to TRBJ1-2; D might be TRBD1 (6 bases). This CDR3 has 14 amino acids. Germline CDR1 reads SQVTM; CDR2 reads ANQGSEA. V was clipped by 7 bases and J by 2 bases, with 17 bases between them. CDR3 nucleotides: TGCAGCGATTTAGGACAGCGGTTGAACTATGGCTACACCTTC. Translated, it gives CSDLGQRLNYGYTF.

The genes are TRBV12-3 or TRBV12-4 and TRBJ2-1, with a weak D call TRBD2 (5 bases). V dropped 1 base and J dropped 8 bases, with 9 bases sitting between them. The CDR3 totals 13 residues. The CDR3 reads CASSLVGSDEQFF. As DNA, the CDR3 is TGTGCCAGCAGTTTAGTGGGGAGCGATGAGCAGTTCTTC.

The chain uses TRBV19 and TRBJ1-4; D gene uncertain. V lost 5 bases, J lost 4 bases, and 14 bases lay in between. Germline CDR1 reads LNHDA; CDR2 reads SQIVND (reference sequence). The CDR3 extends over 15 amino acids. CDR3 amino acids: CASSSLETVNEKLFF. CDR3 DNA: TGTGCCAGTAGTTCCCTGGAGACTGTTAATGAAAAACTGTTTTTT.

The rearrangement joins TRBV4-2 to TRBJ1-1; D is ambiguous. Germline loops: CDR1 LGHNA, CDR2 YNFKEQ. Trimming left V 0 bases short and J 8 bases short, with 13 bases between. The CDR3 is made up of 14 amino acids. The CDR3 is CASSQEASGGEAFF. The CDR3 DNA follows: TGTGCCAGCAGCCAAGAAGCCAGCGGCGGGGAAGCTTTCTTT.